These 11 T cell receptor beta chains were all obtained from the same sample, sequenced in a study of T cells in localized non-small cell lung cancer (dated by TCRdb to about 2020). The receptor library was made with the immunoSEQ multiplex PCR assay. The clones in this table, taken by TCRdb from immuneACCESS, are in-frame only. Not every clone is retained; where verified, under half of the shortfall comes from an unresolved V gene, and the cause of the rest is unknown. Recorded for this sample are about 78,000 clones; roughly 81% of them occurred a single time. The top ten clonotypes cover approximately 2.5% of the sample. Sequencing used peripheral blood, obtained before any cancer treatment. Every receptor here comes from a man aged 40 to 69 with stage I lung adenocarcinoma.

The V call is TRBV7-2, the J call TRBJ2-7, with TRBD1 matching over 9 bases. Germline-derived CDR1 and CDR2 are SGHTA and FQGNSA. Germline trimming cut 3 bases from V and 3 bases from J; bases unmatched to any gene: 6. This CDR3 spans 15 amino acids. CDR3 amino acids: CASSFDRGSFYEQYF. The CDR3 nucleotides read TGTGCCAGCAGCTTCGACAGGGGGAGCTTCTACGAGCAGTACTTC.

This rearrangement joins TRBV11-3 to TRBJ2-1; 8 bases agree with TRBD2. CDR3 length: 16 residues. V trimming: 5 bases; J trimming: 5 bases; junction bases outside the gene matches: 11. Per the germline V gene, CDR1 is SGHNT and CDR2 is YENEEA. In nucleotides, the CDR3 is TGTGCCAGCAGCACCCACTGGGCGGGGGGACACAATGAGCAGTTCTTC. Its protein is CASSTHWAGGHNEQFF.

Note on this clone: Additional DNA sequences in this sample encode the identical CDR3. The chain employs TRBV2 and TRBJ1-3; no definite D call. The V gene lost 5 bases and the J gene lost 0 bases, with 2 bases spanning the gap. This CDR3 is built from 12 residues. The germline V gene has CDR1 SNHLY and CDR2 FYNNEI. The CDR3 here is CASSLSGNTIYF. CDR3 DNA sequence: TGTGCCAGCAGTCTCTCTGGAAACACCATATATTTT.

This chain links TRBV5-1 with TRBJ2-1, with 13 positions matching TRBD2. The CDR3 is 16 amino acids. V lost 6 bases, J lost 4 bases, and 7 bases stayed unmatched. Germline V lookup: CDR1 SGHRS, CDR2 YFSETQ. The CDR3 is CASTPGTSGIYNEQFF. The CDR3 nucleotides read TGCGCCAGCACACCTGGGACTAGCGGGATATACAATGAGCAGTTCTTC. The variable domain in full, with the rest retrieved from reference TRBV5-1 and TRBJ2-1, is KAGVTQTPRYLIKTRGQQVTLSCSPISGHRSVSWYQQTPGQGLQFLFEYFSETQRNKGNFPGRFSGRQFSNSRSEMNVSTLELGDSALYLCASTPGTSGIYNEQFFGPGTRLTVL.

The chain joins TRBV11-2 to TRBJ2-2, with a possible D match to TRBD1 (6 bases). CDR1 SGHAT and CDR2 FQNNGV come from the germline V gene. The V and J ends lost 5 bases and 4 bases respectively, with 14 bases between them. CDR3 length equals 15 residues. CDR3 in DNA: TGTGCCAGCAGCCAACGGACAGTGGGCACCGGGGAGCTGTTTTTT. As protein: CASSQRTVGTGELFF.

The V gene is TRBV29-1, the J gene TRBJ2-5; D possibly uses TRBD1 or TRBD2 (5 bases each). Germline lookup yields CDR1 SQVTM and CDR2 ANQGSEA. The V end was cut by 5 bases, the J end by 6 bases, with 13 bases between. The CDR3 runs 12 residues. CDR3 DNA: TGCAGCGTTCTCGGGACGGCCCAGACCCAGTACTTC. It specifies CSVLGTAQTQYF.

This clone was seen a few times. The V call is TRBV7-6, the J call TRBJ1-2, with 8 bases identical to TRBD1. The trim removed 3 bases at V and 8 bases at J, leaving 5 bases unmatched. The CDR3 runs to 13 residues. Looked up from germline, CDR1 is SGHVS and CDR2 is FNYEAQ. The chain's CDR3 is CASSLTGVRGYTF. The CDR3 region has the DNA TGTGCCAGCAGCTTGACAGGGGTTAGGGGCTACACCTTC.

V gene TRBV5-6 combines with J gene TRBJ2-1; weak D call: TRBD2 (5 bases). CDR3 length: 16 amino acids. Germline values: CDR1 SGHDT, CDR2 YYEEEE. V was shortened by 0 bases and J by 8 bases, with 18 bases between the two germline ends. CDR3 region: CASSLVGSVSEDEQFF. In nucleotides, the CDR3 is TGTGCCAGCAGCTTGGTAGGTAGCGTCTCGGAGGATGAGCAGTTCTTC.

This chain connects TRBV6-5 to TRBJ2-7, with D possibly being TRBD1 or TRBD2 (5 bases each). Germline V gene data show CDR1 as MNHEY and CDR2 as SVGAGI. The V end lost 6 bases, the J end lost 2 bases, and 11 bases lay between the germline ends. The CDR3 spans 13 residues. The CDR3 sequence: CASRKPGPYEQYF. The CDR3 DNA sequence: TGTGCCAGCAGAAAACCGGGACCCTACGAGCAGTACTTC.

This rearrangement joins TRBV19 to TRBJ1-1; D is unresolved. Trimming removed 0 bases at V and 3 bases at J, with 8 bases between. CDR3 size: 14 residues. Germline loops: CDR1 LNHDA, CDR2 SQIVND (reference sequence). CDR3 nucleotides: TGTGCCAGTAGTATAGAGGGGTGGGACACTGAAGCTTTCTTT. This encodes CASSIEGWDTEAFF.

The V and J genes are TRBV30 and TRBJ1-2; D uncertain. Germline assignment: CDR1 GTSNPN and CDR2 SVGIG (reference sequence). The V end lost 2 bases, the J end lost 7 bases, and 8 bases lay between the germline ends. The CDR3 extends over 11 amino acids. DNA of the CDR3: TGTGCCTGGAGTTTCATGGGTGGCTACACCTTC. Protein: CAWSFMGGYTF.